The 7 T cell receptor beta chains listed next were all sequenced from one sample in a study of blood T cell repertoires in COVID-19. Some clones are missing from TCRdb's copy, which holds only in-frame ones; the method was immunoSEQ multiplex PCR. The table records 270,000 or so clones, 91% of them present only once. Sequenced material: PBMCs or T cells enriched from blood (not recorded which). These receptors all stem from a man aged 35-49 years who had been exposed to COVID-19.

The chain has TRBV27 and TRBJ2-7; 10 bases align to TRBD2. This CDR3 spans 14 amino acids. V trimming: 5 bases; J trimming: 3 bases; junction bases outside the gene matches: 4. CDR1 is MNHEY and CDR2 is SMNVEV in the germline V gene (reference sequence). The CDR3 reads CASSPWTSGYEQYF. In DNA form, the CDR3 reads TGTGCCAGCAGTCCCTGGACTAGCGGCTACGAGCAGTACTTC.

Details on this clone: In the same sample, other DNA sequences code for this CDR3. The chain employs TRBV3-1 (or the pseudogene TRBV3-2) and TRBJ1-1; D is unclear. The CDR3 spans 14 residues. Germline V gives CDR1 LGHDT, CDR2 YNNKEL (reference sequence). Trimming shortened V by 1 base and J by 1 base, and 7 bases separated the two germline ends. CDR3 protein: CASSQVAGNTEAFF. In DNA form, the CDR3 reads TGTGCCAGCAGCCAAGTAGCCGGGAACACTGAAGCTTTCTTT.

The gene calls are TRBV18 and TRBJ2-3; the match to TRBD1 covers 8 bases. The length of the CDR3 is 13 residues. The germline CDR1 and CDR2 sequences are KGHSH and LQKENI. The trim removed 4 bases at V and 4 bases at J, leaving 1 base unmatched. The CDR3 spells CASSQTGADTQYF. CDR3 DNA sequence: TGTGCCAGCTCACAGACAGGGGCAGATACGCAGTATTTT. Together with reference TRBV18 and TRBJ2-3, the CDR3 gives the full variable domain: NAGVMQNPRHLVRRRGQEARLRCSPMKGHSHVYWYRQLPEEGLKFMVYLQKENIIDESGMPKERFSAEFPKEGPSILRIQQVVRGDSAAYFCASSQTGADTQYFGPGTRLTVL.

The chain has TRBV9 and TRBJ2-5; tentative D call: TRBD2 (5 bases). The V end was cut by 4 bases, the J end by 4 bases, with 11 bases between. Per germline, CDR1 SGDLS and CDR2 YYNGEE. This CDR3 spans 13 amino acids. The chain's CDR3 is CASSFLAGETQYF. CDR3 coding DNA: TGTGCCAGCAGCTTCCTCGCGGGAGAGACCCAGTACTTC.

V usage is TRBV19 and J usage is TRBJ1-4; 9 nucleotides line up with TRBD1. The CDR3 has 16 residues. V dropped 9 bases and J dropped 6; count of bases not matched to a gene: 14. Germline lookup yields CDR1 LNHDA and CDR2 SQIVND (reference sequence). CDR3 region: CASKPKTGGNYEKLFF. In DNA, the CDR3 is TGTGCCAGCAAACCCAAAACAGGGGGCAATTATGAAAAACTGTTTTTT.

This clone was recorded only once. The chain uses TRBV27 and TRBJ2-1; tentatively, D is TRBD2 (5 bases). Between the trimmed V and J ends, which lost 2 bases and 6 bases, there was a span of 11 bases. Germline V gene data show CDR1 as MNHEY and CDR2 as SMNVEV (reference sequence). There are 14 residues in the CDR3. The CDR3 protein is CASSLERWGNEQFF. The CDR3 DNA sequence: TGTGCCAGCAGTTTAGAGCGGTGGGGCAATGAGCAGTTCTTC.

This chain's CDR3 is CASSLDPPTGAKNIQYF. For the CDR3, the DNA is TGTGCCAGCAGCTTAGACCCCCCAACGGGGGCCAAAAACATTCAGTACTTC. The chain recombines TRBV11-3 with TRBJ2-4; possibly TRBD2 for D (5 bases). Germline lookup yields CDR1 SGHNT and CDR2 YENEEA. This CDR3 has 17 amino acids. Trimming removed 0 bases from V and 1 base from J, with 13 bases in between.